This T cell receptor (beta chain) was captured in a study of tumor-infiltrating lymphocytes in primary liver carcinoma (dated by TCRdb to the late 2010s). Regarding the complete study: Between late 2015 and March 2016, roughly five patients in China with histopathologically diagnosed primary liver carcinoma had their tumors surgically resected. TCRbeta repertoire sequencing, expression microarrays and whole-exome sequencing were combined in the study across five regions of each liver tumor, with adjacent normal tissue and blood also included. High reproducibility was observed for the technical replicate repertoires, with mean shared-clone rates roughly 0.89 and correlation coefficients above 0.95. The five patients had tumors of stage T1-T3 N0M0, with maximum diameters ranging from about 4.2 to 10 cm. Each sample produced roughly 3.65 to 7.5 million productive TCRbeta reads, and read depth showed no significant difference between tissue types. Of the five patients (three men and two women, aged 30 to 69 years), four had hepatocellular carcinoma and one had combined HCC and intrahepatic cholangiocarcinoma. A total of around 35 specimens from 5 patients, comprising about 25 tumor regions, 5 adjacent noncancerous liver tissues and 5 peripheral blood samples, were covered by TCRbeta repertoire sequencing. Here is what the overall study found, with its caveats: Only 4 or 5 patients were included in the study, and the authors note that the findings should be validated in a larger study. Pairs of tumor regions showed greater repertoire overlap (mean about 35%) than tumor-adjacent pairs (roughly 17%) or tumor-blood pairs (approximately 15%), which is consistent with antigen-driven expansion. Compared with blood, tumors had a significantly larger share of the repertoire taken up by the top 250 clones (p = 0.039). Because sequencing covered only the TCR beta chain and unpaired alpha chains were not captured, true repertoire diversity is likely underestimated. Since the samples were bulk and unsorted, there was no way to compare CD4+ and CD8+ T cell repertoires.

In the case of this clonotype: The antigen this receptor binds is unknown. Likely a read error: the CDR3 ends without its conserved phenylalanine or tryptophan. The limits of the CDR3 on the DNA are not certain, so only TCRdb's listed CDR3 is given.

Starting from 450 to 500 ng total RNA, TCRbeta-specific cDNA was produced by reverse transcription with a constant-region primer and ProtoScript II reverse transcriptase. TCRbeta libraries were built with three nested multiplex PCR rounds, a slightly modified ARM-PCR procedure. Multiplex TRBV1-TRBV30 forward primers and a Cbeta reverse primer were used in the first two PCR rounds, each of which was run for roughly 9 cycles. Sample barcodes and Illumina adapters were attached in a final 25-cycle PCR using Deep VentR polymerase. Amplicons of 200-500 bp were gel-purified with a QIAquick gel extraction kit before sequencing. TCRbeta amplicons were sequenced on an Illumina HiSeq 2500 with 250-bp paired-end reads. The study's processing was this. Reads were quality-trimmed with Trimmomatic v0.33, and paired reads were merged with FLASH v1.2.11 to recover full CDR3 sequences. MiGEC v1.2.1b assigned V, D and J germline segments to the rearranged TCRbeta sequences. Clonotype statistics and Shannon-Wiener diversity indices were calculated with VDJtools v1.0.0. To reduce sampling bias, subsequent analyses other than the diversity analysis used only the 250 most abundant clonotypes in each sample. TCRdb trimmed public reads at Q25 via fastp, called clones via MiXCR and kept in-frame beta chains. Rows with a matching CDR3 protein are joined into one entry that keeps the most common DNA and genes. For this entry, the V and J calls and clone size follow TCRdb and not the study's own pipeline. The sample table contains around 330,000 distinct CDR3 sequences; only one count was recorded for 50% to 70% of them. Together, the top ten hold roughly 8.9% of the sample.

Taken from the germline V gene, the CDR1 and CDR2 loops are SGHAT and FQNNGV. The CDR3 region is 14 residues in length, termini included. TRIzol reagent was used to extract blood RNA from unsorted whole blood, while the DNeasy Blood & Tissue kit provided the germline DNA. Chronic HBV infection was present in the patients, and the patients were treatment-naive at sampling. Around 4 milliliters of peripheral blood were collected into K2EDTA tubes before surgery. This receptor was obtained from a man between 40 and 49 years old with primary liver carcinoma and hepatitis B virus infection. Source material: peripheral blood. Rearrangement joined TRBV11-2 to TRBJ2-2; no check of the table's D call, TRBD1, against the DNA was made. The CDR3 reads CACSLIARGGEMFS.